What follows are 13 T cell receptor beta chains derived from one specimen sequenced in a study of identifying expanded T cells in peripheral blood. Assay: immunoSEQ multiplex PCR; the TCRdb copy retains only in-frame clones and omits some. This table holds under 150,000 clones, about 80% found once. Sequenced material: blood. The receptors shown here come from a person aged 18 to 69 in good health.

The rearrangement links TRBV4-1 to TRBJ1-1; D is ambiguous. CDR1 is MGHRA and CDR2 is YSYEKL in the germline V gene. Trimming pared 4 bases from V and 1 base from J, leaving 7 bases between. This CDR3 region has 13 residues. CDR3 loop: CASSRIGNTEAFF. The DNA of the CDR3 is TGCGCCAGCAGCCGGATAGGGAACACTGAAGCTTTCTTT.

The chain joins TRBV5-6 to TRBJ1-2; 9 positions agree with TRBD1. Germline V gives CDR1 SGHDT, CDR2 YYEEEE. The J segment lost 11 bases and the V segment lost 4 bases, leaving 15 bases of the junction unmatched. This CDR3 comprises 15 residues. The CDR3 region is CASSESGQGISRYTF. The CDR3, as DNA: TGTGCCAGCAGCGAGTCGGGACAGGGAATATCGAGGTACACCTTC.

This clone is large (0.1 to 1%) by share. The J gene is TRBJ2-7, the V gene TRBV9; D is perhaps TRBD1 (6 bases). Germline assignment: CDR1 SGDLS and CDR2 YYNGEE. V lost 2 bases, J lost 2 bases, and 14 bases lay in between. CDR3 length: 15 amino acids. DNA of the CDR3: TGTGCCAGCAGCGTCGGGGACATCAACACCTACGAGCAGTACTTC. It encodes CASSVGDINTYEQYF.

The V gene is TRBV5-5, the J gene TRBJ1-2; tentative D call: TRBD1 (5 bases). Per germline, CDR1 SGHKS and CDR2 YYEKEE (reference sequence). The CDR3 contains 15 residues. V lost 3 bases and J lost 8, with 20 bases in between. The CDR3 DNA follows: TGTGCCAGCAGCTCGCCGGGCGCAGGGATCTGGGGCTACACCTTC. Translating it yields CASSSPGAGIWGYTF.

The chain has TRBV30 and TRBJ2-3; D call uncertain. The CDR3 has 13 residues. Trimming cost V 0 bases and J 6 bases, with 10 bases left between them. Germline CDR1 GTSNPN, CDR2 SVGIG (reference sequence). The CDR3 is CAWSVDRRDTQYF. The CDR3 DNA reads TGTGCCTGGAGTGTGGACCGCCGGGATACGCAGTATTTT.

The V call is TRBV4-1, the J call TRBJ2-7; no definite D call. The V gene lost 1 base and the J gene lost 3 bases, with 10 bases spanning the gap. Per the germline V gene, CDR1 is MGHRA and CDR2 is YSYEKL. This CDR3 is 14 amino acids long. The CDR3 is CASSQATEYYEQYF. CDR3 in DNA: TGCGCCAGCAGCCAAGCAACAGAATACTACGAGCAGTACTTC.

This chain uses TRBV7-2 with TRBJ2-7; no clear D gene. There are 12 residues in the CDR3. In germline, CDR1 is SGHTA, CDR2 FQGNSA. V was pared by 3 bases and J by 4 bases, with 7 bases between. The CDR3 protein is CASSFQRYEQYF. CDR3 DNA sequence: TGTGCCAGCAGCTTCCAGAGATACGAGCAGTACTTC.

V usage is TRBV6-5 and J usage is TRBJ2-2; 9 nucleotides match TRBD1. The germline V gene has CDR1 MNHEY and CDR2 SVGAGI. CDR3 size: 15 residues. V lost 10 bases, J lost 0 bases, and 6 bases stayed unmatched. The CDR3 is CATKGQGANTGELFF. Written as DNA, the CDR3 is TGTGCCACCAAGGGACAGGGCGCGAACACCGGGGAGCTGTTTTTT.

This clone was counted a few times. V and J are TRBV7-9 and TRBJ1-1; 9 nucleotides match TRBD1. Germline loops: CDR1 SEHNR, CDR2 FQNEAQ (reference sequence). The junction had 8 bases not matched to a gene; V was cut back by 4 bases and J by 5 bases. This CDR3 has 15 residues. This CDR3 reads CASSSGGQGGTEAFF. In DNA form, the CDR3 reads TGTGCCAGCAGCTCGGGGGGACAGGGAGGGACTGAAGCTTTCTTT.

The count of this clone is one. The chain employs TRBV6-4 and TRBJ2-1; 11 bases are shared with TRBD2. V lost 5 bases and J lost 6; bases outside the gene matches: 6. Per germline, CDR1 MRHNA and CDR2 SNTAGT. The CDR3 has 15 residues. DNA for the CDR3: TGTGCCAGCAGTAGCGGAGGACTAGCGGGCAATGAGCAGTTCTTC. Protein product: CASSSGGLAGNEQFF.

CDR3 DNA sequence: TGCAGTGCTACCAACAATGAGCAGTTCTTC. Protein sequence: CSATNNEQFF. The rearrangement links TRBV20-1 to TRBJ2-1; D gene ambiguous. CDR3 size: 10 residues. The germline V and J ends were trimmed by 4 bases and 5 bases, with 3 bases remaining between them. The germline CDR1 and CDR2 sequences are DFQATT and SNEGSKA (reference sequence).

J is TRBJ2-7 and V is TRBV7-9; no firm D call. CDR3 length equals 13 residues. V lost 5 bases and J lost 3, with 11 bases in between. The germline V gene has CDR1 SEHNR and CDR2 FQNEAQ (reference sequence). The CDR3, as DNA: TGTGCCAGCAGCCTGAGCTCCGGCTACGAGCAGTACTTC. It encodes CASSLSSGYEQYF.

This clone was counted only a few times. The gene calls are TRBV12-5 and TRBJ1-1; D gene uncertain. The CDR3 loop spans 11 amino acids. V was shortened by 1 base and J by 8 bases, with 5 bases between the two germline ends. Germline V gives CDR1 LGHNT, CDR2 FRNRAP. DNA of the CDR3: TGTGCTAGTGGTTTGGGACAAGAAGCTTTCTTT. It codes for CASGLGQEAFF. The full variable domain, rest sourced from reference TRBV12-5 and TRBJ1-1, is DARVTQTPRHKVTEMGQEVTMRCQPILGHNTVFWYRQTMMQGLELLAYFRNRAPLDDSGMPKDRFSAEMPDATLATLKIQPSEPRDSAVYFCASGLGQEAFFGQGTRLTVV.